Following are 13 T cell receptor beta chains from one sample sequenced in a study of T cell responses to AZD1222 COVID-19 vaccine. Using immunoSEQ multiplex PCR, the repertoire was profiled, and TCRdb retains in-frame clones only, with some absent. This sample has roughly 120,000 clones; approximately 90% occur once, and the top ten carry roughly 6.9%. Sequenced material: peripheral blood, taken 28 days after the second AZD1222 dose. These receptors were collected from an adult who received the AZD1222 COVID-19 vaccine.

This clone was detected only once. This chain links TRBV7-2 with TRBJ2-7; no clear D gene. Germline assignment: CDR1 SGHTA and CDR2 FQGNSA. Trimming took 4 bases from V and 3 from J, leaving 4 bases between them. The CDR3 has 11 residues. DNA for the CDR3: TGTGCCAGCAGCTCCAACTACGAGCAGTACTTC. It specifies CASSSNYEQYF.

This chain connects TRBV13 to TRBJ2-1, with TRBD2 matching over 12 bases. V gave up 4 bases and J gave up 2 bases; unmatched junction bases: 6. The germline V gene encodes CDR1 PRHDT and CDR2 FYEKMQ (reference sequence). This CDR3 is built from 17 residues. CDR3 in DNA: TGTGCCAGCAGCTACAGACTAGCGGGAGCGACCTACAATGAGCAGTTCTTC. Protein sequence: CASSYRLAGATYNEQFF.

V gene TRBV11-2 combines with J gene TRBJ2-7, with 9 positions matching TRBD1. The germline V gene has CDR1 SGHAT and CDR2 FQNNGV. This CDR3 contains 14 residues. V was pared by 3 bases and J by 3 bases, with 3 bases of the junction left unmatched. CDR3 in DNA: TGTGCCAGCAGCTTGGGGACAGGGCTCTACGAGCAGTACTTC. Translation gives CASSLGTGLYEQYF.

With regard to this clone: Other DNA sequences in the sample encode the same CDR3. The gene calls are TRBV2 and TRBJ2-3; D is possibly TRBD1 or TRBD2 (5 bases each). Germline CDR1 is SNHLY and CDR2 is FYNNEI. The CDR3 spans 14 residues. Trimming removed 4 bases at V and 0 bases at J, with 8 bases between. CDR3 sequence: CASSGGVSTDTQYF. CDR3 DNA: TGTGCCAGCAGTGGAGGGGTTAGCACAGATACGCAGTATTTT. The full variable domain, in which reference TRBV2 and TRBJ2-3 provide the parts outside the CDR3, is EPEVTQTPSHQVTQMGQEVILRCVPISNHLYFYWYRQILGQKVEFLVSFYNNEISEKSEIFDDQFSVERPDGSNFTLKIRSTKLEDSAMYFCASSGGVSTDTQYFGPGTRLTVL.

J is TRBJ2-6 and V is TRBV4-1; maybe TRBD1 (5 bases). Germline values: CDR1 MGHRA, CDR2 YSYEKL. V lost 0 bases, J lost 4 bases, and 13 bases lay in between. The CDR3 extends over 17 amino acids. For the CDR3, the DNA is TGCGCCAGCAGCCAAGATCTCGCAGGGTCCGGGGCCAACGTCCTGACTTTC. The encoded protein is CASSQDLAGSGANVLTF.

The chain carries TRBV6-5 and TRBJ1-2; 11 bases map to TRBD1. Trimming took 8 bases from V and 5 from J; bases not matched to a gene: 10. The CDR3 totals 15 residues. Germline V gives CDR1 MNHEY, CDR2 SVGAGI. In DNA, the CDR3 is TGTGCCAGCTCTGGGAGCGGACAGGGGGCGTATGGCTACACCTTC. Translation: CASSGSGQGAYGYTF.

This clone was seen only once. This rearrangement joins TRBV7-2 to TRBJ2-7, with 8 bases matching TRBD1. Germline assignment: CDR1 SGHTA and CDR2 FQGNSA. The CDR3 spans 14 residues. V dropped 5 bases and J dropped 1; count of bases not matched to a gene: 4. CDR3 amino acids: CASSRDRPSYEQYF. As DNA, the CDR3 is TGTGCCAGCAGCCGGGACAGGCCGTCCTACGAGCAGTACTTC.

The V call is TRBV27, the J call TRBJ2-7; TRBD1 might be the D (5 bases). The germline V gene encodes CDR1 MNHEY and CDR2 SMNVEV (reference sequence). Trimming left V 2 bases short and J 0 bases short, with 5 bases between. The CDR3 has 13 residues. For the CDR3, the DNA is TGTGCCAGCAGTTTAGACAGCTCCTACGAGCAGTACTTC. Translating it yields CASSLDSSYEQYF.

The rearrangement joins TRBV28 to TRBJ2-5; possibly TRBD1 for D (6 bases). Germline lookup yields CDR1 MDHEN and CDR2 SYDVKM. This CDR3 spans 17 amino acids. V lost 3 bases and J 4 bases, leaving 21 bases between the germline ends. CDR3 sequence reads: CASSFGGLGRGRETQYF. For the CDR3, the DNA is TGTGCCAGCAGTTTTGGGGGCCTGGGACGCGGTCGAGAGACCCAGTACTTC. Combining the CDR3 with reference TRBV28 and TRBJ2-5 gives the whole variable domain DVKVTQSSRYLVKRTGEKVFLECVQDMDHENMFWYRQDPGLGLRLIYFSYDVKMKEKGDIPEGYSVSREKKERFSLILESASTNQTSMYLCASSFGGLGRGRETQYFGPGTRLLVL.

CDR3 in amino acids: CAGSRATNTGELFF. DNA of the CDR3: TGTGCCGGCTCTCGGGCGACGAACACCGGGGAGCTGTTTTTT. The gene calls are TRBV7-2 and TRBJ2-2; D not certain. CDR3 size: 14 residues. V was shortened by 11 bases and J by 0 bases, with 13 bases between the two germline ends. The germline gives CDR1 SGHTA, CDR2 FQGNSA. Drawing the rest from reference TRBV7-2 and TRBJ2-2, the complete variable domain is GAGVSQSPSNKVTEKGKDVELRCDPISGHTALYWYRQSLGQGLEFLIYFQGNSAPDKSGLPSDRFSAERTGGSVSTLTIQRTQQEDSAVYLCAGSRATNTGELFFGEGSRLTVL.

The chain's CDR3 is CASSLGRLGGADGYTF. CDR3 nucleotide sequence: TGTGCCAGCAGCTTAGGGAGATTGGGAGGGGCTGATGGCTACACCTTC. The gene calls are TRBV7-8 and TRBJ1-2; a weak D match, TRBD1 (5 bases). CDR3 length equals 16 residues. V lost 1 base to trimming and J lost 6 bases, with 18 bases between them. Germline CDR1 and CDR2: SGHVS and FQNEAQ.

This chain links TRBV7-2 with TRBJ1-6; D gene ambiguous. V lost 1 base and J lost 7, with 8 bases in between. The CDR3 has 14 amino acids. CDR1 is SGHTA and CDR2 is FQGNSA in the germline V gene. CDR3 DNA: TGTGCCAGCAGCTTAGTACAGAAAAATTCACCCCTCCACTTT. Residues: CASSLVQKNSPLHF.

The rearrangement links TRBV6-2 or TRBV6-3 to TRBJ2-7; 12 bases align to TRBD1. The CDR3 is 19 amino acids. After removal of 2 bases from V and 4 bases from J, the junction contained 15 bases not matched to a gene. CDR1 MNHEY and CDR2 SVGEGT come from the germline V gene. CDR3 protein: CASSYGGQGATKRPYEQYF. The CDR3 coding sequence is TGTGCCAGCAGTTACGGGGGACAGGGGGCGACGAAAAGACCTTACGAGCAGTACTTC.